This TCR beta chain was observed in a study of T cell repertoires in cytomegalovirus infection. TCRdb analysed the reads with MiXCR anew, one entry per CDR3 protein. This table holds 250,000 to 300,000 distinct CDR3 sequences, roughly a quarter found once. Broader study findings: Using cumulative public TCR beta family frequency, the authors identified those who carried CMV together with the relevant HLA.

Germline loops: CDR1 SGHTA, CDR2 FQGNSA. V dropped 6 bases and J dropped 2 bases, with 13 bases sitting between them. The CDR3 extends over 14 amino acids. The sample holds many counts of this clonotype. The target antigen is unknown. This sequence originates from a human donor in good health (CMV status not recorded). Some clones in this sample may be carry-over from other donors' samples. The sequenced material came from PBMCs. This sequence joins TRBV7-2 and TRBJ2-5; the D gene is possibly TRBD1 (6 bases). The CDR3 region is CASSRSQGQETQYF. CDR3 coding DNA: TGTGCCAGCAGTCGAAGCCAGGGGCAAGAGACCCAGTACTTC.